Below are 20 T cell receptor beta chains sequenced from a single sample in a study of identical twins. TCRdb analysed the 5' RACE reads with MiXCR anew, one entry per CDR3 protein. This sample yields 350,000 to 500,000 distinct CDR3 sequences, of which 15% to 20% are seen a single time; 9.5% to 15% belongs to the top ten. Sequences were obtained from naive T cells sorted from blood. These TCRs come from a man over 45 in good health.

This chain links TRBV20-1 with TRBJ2-3; possibly TRBD1 for D (5 bases). The CDR3 is made up of 13 amino acids. Germline CDR1 DFQATT, CDR2 SNEGSKA (reference sequence). The V gene lost 1 base and the J gene lost 5 bases, with 10 bases spanning the gap. For the CDR3, the DNA is TGCAGTGCTAGAGTCCTAGGGGAAGATACGCAGTATTTT. Its protein is CSARVLGEDTQYF.

The rearrangement joins TRBV20-1 to TRBJ1-2, with TRBD1 matching over 8 bases. Germline V gene data show CDR1 as DFQATT and CDR2 as SNEGSKA (reference sequence). The CDR3 loop spans 14 amino acids. The trim removed 5 bases at V and 5 bases at J, leaving 10 bases unmatched. The CDR3 sequence is CSAAGTGTFYGYTF. DNA of the CDR3: TGCAGTGCTGCCGGGACAGGCACCTTTTATGGCTACACCTTC.

CDR3: CASSYSVLAGGTGELFF. CDR3 in DNA: TGTGCCAGCAGTTACTCTGTACTAGCGGGAGGGACCGGGGAGCTGTTTTTT. The chain links TRBV6-2 or TRBV6-3 to TRBJ2-2; 13 nucleotides line up with TRBD2. V gave up 0 bases and J gave up 5 bases; unmatched junction bases: 3. The germline V gene encodes CDR1 MNHEY and CDR2 SVGEGT. This CDR3 has 17 amino acids.

This clonotype has at least ten counts. V is TRBV27 and J is TRBJ2-7; D assignment may be TRBD1 or TRBD2 (7 bases each). This CDR3 has 14 amino acids. With 2 bases removed from V and 9 bases from J, the gap between germline ends came to 17 bases. Germline lookup yields CDR1 MNHEY and CDR2 SMNVEV (reference sequence). The CDR3 DNA is TGTGCCAGCAGTTTACGCAGGGGGGGTAATGTGCAGTACTTC. This gives the protein CASSLRRGGNVQYF.

This clonotype was seen a few times. V usage is TRBV7-2 and J usage is TRBJ2-7, with D perhaps TRBD1 or TRBD2 (5 bases each). Trimming shortened V by 1 base and J by 2 bases, and 12 bases separated the two germline ends. CDR1 SGHTA and CDR2 FQGNSA come from the germline V gene. The CDR3 length is 15 residues. CDR3 DNA sequence: TGTGCCAGCAGCTTAGGGGACGGCGTAACCTACGAGCAGTACTTC. Its protein product is CASSLGDGVTYEQYF. The variable domain in full, with the rest retrieved from reference TRBV7-2 and TRBJ2-7, is GAGVSQSPSNKVTEKGKDVELRCDPISGHTALYWYRQSLGQGLEFLIYFQGNSAPDKSGLPSDRFSAERTGGSVSTLTIQRTQQEDSAVYLCASSLGDGVTYEQYFGPGTRLTVT.

This clonotype was detected ten times or more. V and J are TRBV29-1 and TRBJ2-5, with D unclear. The CDR3 loop spans 13 amino acids. V lost 3 bases and J 0 bases, leaving 8 bases between the germline ends. Germline CDR1 SQVTM, CDR2 ANQGSEA. The CDR3 here is CSVDREYQETQYF. CDR3 nucleotides: TGCAGCGTTGATCGTGAGTACCAAGAGACCCAGTACTTC.

This chain links TRBV11-3 with TRBJ2-2; 7 bases are shared with TRBD1. This CDR3 is 15 amino acids long. Germline CDR1 SGHNT, CDR2 YENEEA. The V segment lost 5 bases and the J segment 4 bases; nucleotides outside the gene matches: 7. Written as DNA, the CDR3 is TGTGCCAGCAGCCAAGACAGGGTCCTCACCGGGGAGCTGTTTTTT. Its protein product is CASSQDRVLTGELFF.

V and J are TRBV7-9 and TRBJ1-2; D call uncertain. The CDR3 consists of 14 residues. Deletions cut 0 bases from V and 8 bases from J, with 13 bases between. Germline-derived CDR1 and CDR2 are SEHNR and FQNEAQ (reference sequence). The chain's CDR3 is CASSLAGSQAGYTF. The DNA for the CDR3 is TGTGCCAGCAGCTTAGCGGGGTCTCAAGCCGGCTACACCTTC.

This clonotype was seen repeatedly, ten times or more. One junction end does not reproduce the germline sequence, and a read error may be involved. The chain recombines TRBV5-1 with TRBJ2-2; D unclear. The CDR3 length is 13 residues. The germline V gene encodes CDR1 SGHRS and CDR2 YFSETQ. Here the CDR3 reads CASSSLNTGELFF. CDR3 in DNA: TGTGCCAGCAGTTCACTGAACACCGGGGAGCTGTTTTTT.

The rearrangement joins TRBV20-1 to TRBJ2-3; 13 bases align to TRBD2. Germline CDR1 is DFQATT and CDR2 is SNEGSKA (reference sequence). With V trimmed by 3 bases and J by 3 bases, 6 bases remained unmatched. The CDR3 covers 16 residues. CDR3 in amino acids: CSARVGLAGATDTQYF. The CDR3 region has the DNA TGCAGTGCTAGGGTAGGACTAGCGGGAGCAACAGATACGCAGTATTTT.

This clonotype was recorded at least ten times. The rearrangement joins TRBV24-1 to TRBJ2-1; 8 nucleotides match TRBD2. Per germline, CDR1 KGHDR and CDR2 SFDVKD. Unmatched junction bases numbered 5, after V lost 4 bases and J lost 7 bases. The CDR3 has 14 amino acids. The CDR3 coding sequence is TGTGCCACCAGTGACGGGAGGGCGGGAAATGAGCAGTTCTTC. As protein: CATSDGRAGNEQFF.

This clonotype was recorded at least ten times. V usage is TRBV5-1 and J usage is TRBJ1-1; D is perhaps TRBD1 (6 bases). This CDR3 has 19 residues. The germline gives CDR1 SGHRS, CDR2 YFSETQ. V gave up 4 bases and J gave up 1 base, with 26 bases separating them. CDR3 DNA: TGCGCCAGCAGCCCCCTTCCGGGGGGCACCACCTGGGGGAACACTGAAGCTTTCTTT. Translated: CASSPLPGGTTWGNTEAFF.

This clonotype appeared a few times. CDR3 DNA: TGCAGCGTCACCGAGTCTGGAAACACCATATATTTT. The encoded protein is CSVTESGNTIYF. The rearrangement uses TRBV29-1 and TRBJ1-3; D is unclear. Germline V gives CDR1 SQVTM, CDR2 ANQGSEA. This CDR3 has 12 residues. V lost 6 bases, J lost 1 base, and 7 bases lay in between.

The V call is TRBV6-5, the J call TRBJ2-7; 10 nucleotides align to TRBD2. This CDR3 comprises 15 residues. The J segment lost 6 bases and the V segment lost 0 bases, leaving 5 bases of the junction unmatched. The germline V gene has CDR1 MNHEY and CDR2 SVGAGI. This CDR3 is CASSYSSSGRGEQYF. The CDR3, as DNA: TGTGCCAGCAGTTACTCATCTAGCGGGAGAGGCGAGCAGTACTTC.

This clonotype was seen more than once but under ten times. The V call is TRBV7-9, the J call TRBJ2-7, with unresolved D. The CDR3 loop spans 14 amino acids. Between the trimmed V and J ends, which lost 5 bases and 0 bases, there was a span of 11 bases. Germline loops: CDR1 SEHNR, CDR2 FQNEAQ (reference sequence). The CDR3, as DNA: TGTGCCAGCAGCCCAAGGACGGTCTCCTACGAGCAGTACTTC. Translated: CASSPRTVSYEQYF.

This chain uses TRBV10-2 with TRBJ2-7; D is possibly TRBD1 (6 bases). There are 17 residues in the CDR3. Trimming took 2 bases from V and 3 from J, leaving 20 bases between them. Germline lookup yields CDR1 WSHSY and CDR2 SAAADI. CDR3: CASSEPFFINRDYEQYF. DNA of the CDR3: TGCGCCAGCAGTGAGCCCTTCTTCATCAACAGGGACTACGAGCAGTACTTC.

This rearrangement joins TRBV20-1 to TRBJ2-7, with TRBD2 identical over 8 bases. V was clipped by 1 base and J by 5 bases; unmatched bases: 7. Per the germline V gene, CDR1 is DFQATT and CDR2 is SNEGSKA (reference sequence). The CDR3 is 14 residues long. CDR3 sequence reads: CSARVPGGPDEQYF. CDR3 sequence (DNA): TGCAGTGCTAGAGTACCGGGGGGGCCGGACGAGCAGTACTTC.

This clonotype was seen ten or more times. CDR3 region: CASSLGLSNEQFF. CDR3 bases: TGTGCCAGCAGCTTAGGACTATCCAATGAGCAGTTCTTC. The chain recombines TRBV11-2 with TRBJ2-1; D might be TRBD2 (5 bases). Germline CDR1 and CDR2: SGHAT and FQNNGV. This CDR3 has 13 residues. The V end was cut by 1 base, the J end by 6 bases, with 7 bases between.

Ten or more counts support this clonotype. The V and J genes are TRBV11-2 and TRBJ2-3; possible D gene TRBD2, 5 bases. Per the germline V gene, CDR1 is SGHAT and CDR2 is FQNNGV. This CDR3 is built from 15 residues. V dropped 0 bases and J dropped 1 base, with 8 bases sitting between them. The CDR3 loop is CASSLEAVGTDTQYF. The CDR3 coding sequence is TGTGCCAGCAGCTTAGAAGCGGTGGGCACAGATACGCAGTATTTT.

The chain has TRBV12-3 or TRBV12-4 and TRBJ2-5; D is unresolved. This CDR3 is 14 amino acids long. Between the trimmed V and J ends, which lost 1 base and 1 base, there was a span of 7 bases. For the CDR3, the DNA is TGTGCCAGCAGTTTAGTAAGCATCCAAGAGACCCAGTACTTC. This encodes CASSLVSIQETQYF.